The text below deals with one T cell receptor (beta chain). What it binds is unknown. The sample comes from a study of CD8+ T cells in alopecia areata. Background on the study: Twice a day, 5 to 10 mg of oral tofacitinib was administered to treated patients. Points from the study as a whole: During tofacitinib treatment, many expanded lesional clones remained in scalp and blood.

The CDR3 spans 10 residues. V dropped 7 bases and J dropped 4 bases, with 5 bases sitting between them. Extracted RNA was reverse transcribed into cDNA, the sequencing template. Measured with immunoSEQ multiplex PCR; TCRdb has only the in-frame clones, and not every one. Counted here are about 270,000 clones, 60% occurring once; the ten biggest clones make up about 0.89%. The treatment was: oral pan-JAK inhibitor, 5-10 mg twice daily. Lesional scalp tissue (obtained by punch biopsy) and peripheral blood were collected from alopecia areata patients. This clonotype was sampled from a human donor with alopecia areata. The sample here was CD4+ T cells sorted from blood, taken at roughly week 52, from a patient treated with tofacitinib. J is TRBJ2-7 and V is TRBV23-1; D is unclear. TRBV23-1 falls under the ORF class, with uncertain function. CDR3 loop: CASIPYEQYF. The CDR3 DNA follows: TGCGCCAGCATCCCGTACGAGCAGTACTTC.